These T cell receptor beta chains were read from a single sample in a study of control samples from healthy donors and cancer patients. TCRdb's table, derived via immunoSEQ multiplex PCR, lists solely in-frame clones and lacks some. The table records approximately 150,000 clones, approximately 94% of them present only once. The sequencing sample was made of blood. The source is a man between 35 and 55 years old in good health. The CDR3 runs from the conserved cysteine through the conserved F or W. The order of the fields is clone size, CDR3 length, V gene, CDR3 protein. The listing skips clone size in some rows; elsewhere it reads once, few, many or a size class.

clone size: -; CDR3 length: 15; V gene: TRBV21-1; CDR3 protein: CASSSTRASNEKLFF
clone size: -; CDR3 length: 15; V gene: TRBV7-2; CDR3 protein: CASSLQTGSNQPQHF
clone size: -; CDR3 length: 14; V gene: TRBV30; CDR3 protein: CAHSPGRGTGELFF
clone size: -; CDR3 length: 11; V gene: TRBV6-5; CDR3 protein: CASTLLGTQYF
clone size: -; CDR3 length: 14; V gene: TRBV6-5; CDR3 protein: CASSWDQNTGELFF
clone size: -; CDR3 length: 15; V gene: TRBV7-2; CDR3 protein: CASSRDRAGANVLTF
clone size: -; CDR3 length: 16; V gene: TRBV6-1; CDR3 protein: CASSELVGSYNQPQHF
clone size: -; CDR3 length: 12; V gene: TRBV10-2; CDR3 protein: CASGVRSTEAFF
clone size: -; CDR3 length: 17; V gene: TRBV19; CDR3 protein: CASSINSGTRFPGELFF
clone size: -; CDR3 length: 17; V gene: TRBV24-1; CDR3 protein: CATSSPFGQDNTGELFF
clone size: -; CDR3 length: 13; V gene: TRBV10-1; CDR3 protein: CASPTGANTEAFF
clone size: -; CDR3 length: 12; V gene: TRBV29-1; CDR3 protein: CSVLTGYTEAFF
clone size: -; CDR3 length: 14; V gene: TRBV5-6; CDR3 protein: CASSQGQGWSPLHF
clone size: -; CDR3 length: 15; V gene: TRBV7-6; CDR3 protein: CASSWTPGGDREVYF
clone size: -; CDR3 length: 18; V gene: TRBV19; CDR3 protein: CASSIEGGDSAGRDTQYF
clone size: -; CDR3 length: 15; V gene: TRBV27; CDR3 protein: CASRPGTGNHEKLFF
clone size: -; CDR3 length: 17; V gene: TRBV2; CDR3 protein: CASSDLSGSANYNEQFF
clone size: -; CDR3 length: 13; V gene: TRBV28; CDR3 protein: CASKGRVYNEQFF
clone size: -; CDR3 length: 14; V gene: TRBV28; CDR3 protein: CASRRGQPNQPQHF
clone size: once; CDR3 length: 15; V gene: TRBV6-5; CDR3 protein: CASSYGSGAGDTQYF
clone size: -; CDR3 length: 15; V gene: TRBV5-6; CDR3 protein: CASSWGTGGNQPQHF
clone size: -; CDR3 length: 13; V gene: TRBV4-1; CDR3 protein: CASSLLRGRSQYF
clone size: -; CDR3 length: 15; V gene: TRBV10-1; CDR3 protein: CASSESWGGQYEQYF